These T cell receptor beta chains were read from a single sample in a study of pediatric ulcerative colitis. Some clones are missing from TCRdb's copy, which holds only in-frame ones; the method was immunoSEQ multiplex PCR. The table lists tens of thousands of clones, over 55% of them singletons, with roughly 7% in the top ten. The sequenced material came from gut tissue. These receptors were obtained from a boy aged 5-17 years with severe ulcerative colitis. Each CDR3 is given with its conserved first and last residue. Each record gives: CDR3 protein, CDR3 DNA, V gene, J gene, D gene, clone size, CDR3 length. A D gene is named only where the DNA matches it firmly. A row's size may be missing; if present it is once, few, many or a size class.

CDR3aa: CASSVGETQYF; CDR3nt: TGCGCCAGCAGTGTTGGGGAGACCCAGTACTTC; v_gene: TRBV10-1; j_gene: TRBJ2-5; d_gene: -; abundance: -; len: 11
CDR3aa: CASSYDSTGPKETQYF; CDR3nt: TGTGCCAGCAGTTACGATTCTACAGGGCCCAAAGAGACCCAGTACTTC; v_gene: TRBV6-5; j_gene: TRBJ2-5; d_gene: -; abundance: -; len: 16
CDR3aa: CASSHLLGPYEQYF; CDR3nt: TGTGCCAGCAGCCATCTGTTAGGGCCCTACGAGCAGTACTTC; v_gene: TRBV6-1; j_gene: TRBJ2-7; d_gene: -; abundance: -; len: 14
CDR3aa: CASSEVAASTDTQYF; CDR3nt: TGTGCCAGCAGTGAGGTAGCGGCTAGCACAGATACGCAGTATTTT; v_gene: TRBV6-4; j_gene: TRBJ2-3; d_gene: -; abundance: -; len: 15
CDR3aa: CASRVSADTGELFF; CDR3nt: TGTGCCAGCAGAGTTAGTGCCGACACCGGGGAGCTGTTTTTT; v_gene: TRBV11-1; j_gene: TRBJ2-2; d_gene: -; abundance: -; len: 14
CDR3aa: CASSSPQGWGELFF; CDR3nt: TGTGCCAGCAGCTCCCCACAGGGTTGGGGGGAGCTGTTTTTT; v_gene: TRBV11-1; j_gene: TRBJ2-2; d_gene: -; abundance: -; len: 14
CDR3aa: CASSLPGNSNQPQHF; CDR3nt: TGTGCCAGCAGTTTGCCGGGGAATAGCAATCAGCCCCAGCATTTT; v_gene: TRBV28; j_gene: TRBJ1-5; d_gene: -; abundance: -; len: 15
CDR3aa: CASTPGDPLNTEAFF; CDR3nt: TGCGCCAGCACCCCCGGGGACCCACTGAACACTGAAGCTTTCTTT; v_gene: TRBV5-1; j_gene: TRBJ1-1; d_gene: -; abundance: few; len: 15
CDR3aa: CAISESVTSGVNEQFF; CDR3nt: TGTGCCATCAGTGAGTCAGTAACTAGCGGAGTCAATGAGCAGTTCTTC; v_gene: TRBV10-3; j_gene: TRBJ2-1; d_gene: TRBD2; abundance: -; len: 16
CDR3aa: CASSRAGLAAYNEQFF; CDR3nt: TGTGCCAGCAGCCGAGCGGGACTAGCGGCCTACAATGAGCAGTTCTTC; v_gene: TRBV14; j_gene: TRBJ2-1; d_gene: TRBD2; abundance: -; len: 16
CDR3aa: CASGPWGTDTQYF; CDR3nt: TGTGCCAGCGGACCGTGGGGCACAGATACGCAGTATTTT; v_gene: TRBV14; j_gene: TRBJ2-3; d_gene: -; abundance: -; len: 13
CDR3aa: CASSDRQGATNEKLFF; CDR3nt: TGTGCCAGCAGTGACCGGCAGGGTGCAACTAATGAAAAACTGTTTTTT; v_gene: TRBV6-1; j_gene: TRBJ1-4; d_gene: -; abundance: -; len: 16
CDR3aa: CSVEDGYQETQYF; CDR3nt: TGCAGCGTCGAAGACGGGTACCAAGAGACCCAGTACTTC; v_gene: TRBV29-1; j_gene: TRBJ2-5; d_gene: -; abundance: -; len: 13
CDR3aa: CASSAAGQPQHF; CDR3nt: TGTGCCAGCAGTGCGGCTGGCCAGCCCCAGCATTTT; v_gene: TRBV6-1; j_gene: TRBJ1-5; d_gene: -; abundance: -; len: 12
CDR3aa: CASSDEWQYF; CDR3nt: TGTGCCAGCAGTGACGAGTGGCAGTACTTC; v_gene: TRBV6-4; j_gene: TRBJ2-7; d_gene: -; abundance: few; len: 10
CDR3aa: CASERTGGTYSNQPQHF; CDR3nt: TGTGCCAGCGAAAGGACAGGGGGCACGTATAGCAATCAGCCCCAGCATTTT; v_gene: TRBV19; j_gene: TRBJ1-5; d_gene: TRBD1; abundance: -; len: 17
CDR3aa: CASSLGANTGELFF; CDR3nt: TGTGCCAGCAGCTTAGGGGCGAACACCGGGGAGCTGTTTTTT; v_gene: TRBV11-3; j_gene: TRBJ2-2; d_gene: -; abundance: -; len: 14
CDR3aa: CASSESGGRVDYGYTF; CDR3nt: TGCGCCAGCAGTGAGTCGGGGGGGCGAGTGGACTATGGCTACACCTTC; v_gene: TRBV10-2; j_gene: TRBJ1-2; d_gene: -; abundance: few; len: 16
CDR3aa: CASSSGSTDTQYF; CDR3nt: TGTGCCAGCAGTAGCGGGAGCACAGATACGCAGTATTTT; v_gene: TRBV6-4; j_gene: TRBJ2-3; d_gene: -; abundance: -; len: 13
CDR3aa: CASSPGTSGSIDTQYF; CDR3nt: TGTGCCAGCAGCCCTGGGACTAGCGGGAGCATAGATACGCAGTATTTT; v_gene: TRBV11-2; j_gene: TRBJ2-3; d_gene: TRBD2; abundance: few; len: 16
CDR3aa: CASSFHNEQFF; CDR3nt: TGTGCCAGCAGCTTTCACAATGAGCAGTTCTTC; v_gene: TRBV5-8; j_gene: TRBJ2-1; d_gene: -; abundance: -; len: 11
CDR3aa: CASSLDRLNYGYTF; CDR3nt: TGTGCCAGCAGTTTGGACAGGTTGAACTATGGCTACACCTTC; v_gene: TRBV2; j_gene: TRBJ1-2; d_gene: TRBD1; abundance: few; len: 14
CDR3aa: CASSLRFNSGNQPQHF; CDR3nt: TGTGCCAGCAGCTTGCGGTTTAATTCCGGGAATCAGCCCCAGCATTTT; v_gene: TRBV5-6; j_gene: TRBJ1-5; d_gene: -; abundance: -; len: 16
CDR3aa: CASSQDLGGVTEAFF; CDR3nt: TGTGCCAGCAGCCAAGATCTTGGAGGGGTTACTGAAGCTTTCTTT; v_gene: TRBV4-2; j_gene: TRBJ1-1; d_gene: -; abundance: -; len: 15
CDR3aa: CASSPTGGSDEQYF; CDR3nt: TGTGCCAGCTCACCTACAGGGGGCTCGGACGAGCAGTACTTC; v_gene: TRBV18; j_gene: TRBJ2-7; d_gene: TRBD1; abundance: -; len: 14
CDR3aa: CASSFRNSYEQYF; CDR3nt: TGTGCCAGCAGCTTCCGGAACTCCTACGAGCAGTACTTC; v_gene: TRBV11-3; j_gene: TRBJ2-7; d_gene: -; abundance: -; len: 13
CDR3aa: CASSDASGAVGAQYF; CDR3nt: TGCGCCAGCAGTGATGCTAGCGGGGCGGTAGGGGCCCAGTACTTC; v_gene: TRBV10-1; j_gene: TRBJ2-5; d_gene: TRBD2; abundance: once; len: 15